The sample holds many counts of the clone carrying this T cell receptor (beta chain). The antigen remains unidentified. This sample was included in a study of blood T cells in healthy people across ages. Findings of the study overall: Strongly correlated with naive T cell percentage was TCR beta diversity. Diversity of TCR beta per million T cells declined in a roughly linear way with age.

It was with a sample-barcoded 5' primer and a J-beta primer mix that a second PCR of roughly 6 to 12 cycles was run. There were at least 2.5 million CDR3-containing paired-end reads obtained from each sample. MiXCR, applied by TCRdb to the 5' RACE reads, yields one record per CDR3 protein. The sample lists over 500,000 distinct CDR3 sequences; about 50% were seen once. CDR3 length: 12 amino acids. Trimming pared 5 bases from V and 4 bases from J, leaving 12 bases between. From germline, CDR1 is DFQATT and CDR2 SNEGSKA (reference sequence). The clonotype comes from a woman of 80 years or more in good health. The source material was blood. J is TRBJ2-7 and V is TRBV20-1, with unresolved D. The CDR3 spells CSADTDKYEQYF. For the CDR3, the DNA is TGCAGTGCTGATACAGACAAATACGAGCAGTACTTC.